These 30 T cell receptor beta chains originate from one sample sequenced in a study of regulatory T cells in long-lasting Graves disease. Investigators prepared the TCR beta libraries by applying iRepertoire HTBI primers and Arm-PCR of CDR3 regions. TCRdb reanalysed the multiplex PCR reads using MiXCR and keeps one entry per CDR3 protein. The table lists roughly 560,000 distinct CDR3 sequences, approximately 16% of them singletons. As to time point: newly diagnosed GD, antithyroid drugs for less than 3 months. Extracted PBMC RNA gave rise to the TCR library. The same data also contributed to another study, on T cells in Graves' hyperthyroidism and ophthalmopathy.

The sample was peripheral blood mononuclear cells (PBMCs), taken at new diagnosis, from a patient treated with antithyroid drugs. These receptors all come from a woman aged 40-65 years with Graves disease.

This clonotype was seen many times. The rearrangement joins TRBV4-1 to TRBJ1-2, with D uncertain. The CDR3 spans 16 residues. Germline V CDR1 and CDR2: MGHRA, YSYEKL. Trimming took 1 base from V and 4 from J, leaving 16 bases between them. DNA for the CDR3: TGCGCCAGCAGCCAAGTGAACACTGCCATCTCCTATGGCTACACCTTC. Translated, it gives CASSQVNTAISYGYTF.

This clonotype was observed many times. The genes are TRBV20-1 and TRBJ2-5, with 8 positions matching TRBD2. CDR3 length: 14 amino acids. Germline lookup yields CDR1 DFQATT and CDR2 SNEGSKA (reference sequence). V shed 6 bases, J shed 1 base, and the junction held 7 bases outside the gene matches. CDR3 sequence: CSAPPSGPQETQYF. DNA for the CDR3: TGCAGTGCCCCACCTAGCGGGCCCCAAGAGACCCAGTACTTC.

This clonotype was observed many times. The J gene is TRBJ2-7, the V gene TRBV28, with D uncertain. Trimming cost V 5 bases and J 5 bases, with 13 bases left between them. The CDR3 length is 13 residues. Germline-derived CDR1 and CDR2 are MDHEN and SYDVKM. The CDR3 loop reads CASSIPPAHEQYF. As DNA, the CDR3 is TGTGCCAGCAGTATTCCTCCGGCGCACGAGCAGTACTTC.

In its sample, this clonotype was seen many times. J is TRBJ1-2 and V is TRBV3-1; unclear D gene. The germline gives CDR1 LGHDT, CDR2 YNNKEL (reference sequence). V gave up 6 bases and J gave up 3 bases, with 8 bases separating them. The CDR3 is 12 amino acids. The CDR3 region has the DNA TGTGCCAGCAGTCGCGGGGACTATGGCTACACCTTC. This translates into CASSRGDYGYTF.

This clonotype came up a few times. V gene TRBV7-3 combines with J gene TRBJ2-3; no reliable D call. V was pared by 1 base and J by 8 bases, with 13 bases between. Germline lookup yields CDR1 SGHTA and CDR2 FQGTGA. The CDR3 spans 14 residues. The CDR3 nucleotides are TGTGCCAGCAGCTTAAATCCCGTCGTGGGTACGCAGTATTTT. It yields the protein CASSLNPVVGTQYF.

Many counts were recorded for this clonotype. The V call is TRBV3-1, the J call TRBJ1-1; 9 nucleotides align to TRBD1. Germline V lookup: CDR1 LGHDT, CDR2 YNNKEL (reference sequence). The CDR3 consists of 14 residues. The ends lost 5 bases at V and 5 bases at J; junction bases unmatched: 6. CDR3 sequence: CASSTTGGRTEAFF. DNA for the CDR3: TGTGCCAGCAGCACGACAGGGGGGAGGACTGAAGCTTTCTTT.

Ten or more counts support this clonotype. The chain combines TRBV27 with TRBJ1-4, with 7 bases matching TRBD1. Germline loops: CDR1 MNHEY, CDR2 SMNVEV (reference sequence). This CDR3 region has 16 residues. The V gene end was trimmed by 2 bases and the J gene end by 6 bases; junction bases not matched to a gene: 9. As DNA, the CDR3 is TGTGCCAGCAGTTTACAAGCAGGGGGGTACCATGAAAAACTGTTTTTT. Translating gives CASSLQAGGYHEKLFF. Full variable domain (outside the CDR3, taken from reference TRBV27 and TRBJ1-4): EAQVTQNPRYLITVTGKKLTVTCSQNMNHEYMSWYRQDPGLGLRQIYYSMNVEVTDKGDVPEGYKVSRKEKRNFPLILESPSPNQTSLYFCASSLQAGGYHEKLFFGSGTQLSVL.

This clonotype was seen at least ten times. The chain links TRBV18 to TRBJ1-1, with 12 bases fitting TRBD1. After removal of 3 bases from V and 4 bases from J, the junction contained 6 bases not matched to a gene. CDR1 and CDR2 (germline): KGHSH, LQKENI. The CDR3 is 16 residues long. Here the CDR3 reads CASSPGTGGSGTEAFF. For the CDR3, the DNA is TGTGCCAGCTCACCCGGGACAGGGGGCTCGGGCACTGAAGCTTTCTTT.

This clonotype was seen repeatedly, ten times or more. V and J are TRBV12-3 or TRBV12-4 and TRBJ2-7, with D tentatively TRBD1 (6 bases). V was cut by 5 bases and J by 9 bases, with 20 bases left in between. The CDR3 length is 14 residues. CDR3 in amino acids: CASSAPPEQGGQYF. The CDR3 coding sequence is TGTGCCAGCAGTGCCCCCCCCGAACAGGGTGGGCAGTACTTC.

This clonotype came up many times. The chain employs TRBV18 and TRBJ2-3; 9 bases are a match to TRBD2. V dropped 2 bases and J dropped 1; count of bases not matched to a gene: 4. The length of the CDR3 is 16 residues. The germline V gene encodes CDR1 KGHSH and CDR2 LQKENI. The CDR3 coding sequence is TGTGCCAGCTCACCAAACCAGCGGGGGGGCACAGATACGCAGTATTTT. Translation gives CASSPNQRGGTDTQYF.

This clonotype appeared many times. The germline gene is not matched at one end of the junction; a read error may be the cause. The CDR3 DNA reads as TGTGCCAGCAGCTTAGCTTCGGAAGAGACCCAGTACTTC. Translated, it gives CASSLASEETQYF. The V gene is TRBV5-1, the J gene TRBJ2-5; D gene unclear. The V gene's germline CDR1 is SGHRS and CDR2 YFSETQ. The CDR3 totals 13 residues.

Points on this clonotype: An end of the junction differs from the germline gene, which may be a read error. The CDR3 spells CASSFPTVTQYF. The CDR3 nucleotides read TGTGCCAGCAGTTTCCCGACAGTTACGCAGTATTTT. The chain employs TRBV28 and TRBJ2-3; possibly TRBD1 for D (5 bases). CDR3 length equals 12 residues. Germline CDR1 and CDR2: MDHEN and SYDVKM.

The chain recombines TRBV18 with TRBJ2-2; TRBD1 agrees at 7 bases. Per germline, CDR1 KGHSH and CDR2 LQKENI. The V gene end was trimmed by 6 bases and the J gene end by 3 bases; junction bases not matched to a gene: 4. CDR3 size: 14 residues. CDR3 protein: CASSIDRDTGELFF. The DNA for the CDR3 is TGTGCCAGCTCTATCGACAGGGACACCGGGGAGCTGTTTTTT.

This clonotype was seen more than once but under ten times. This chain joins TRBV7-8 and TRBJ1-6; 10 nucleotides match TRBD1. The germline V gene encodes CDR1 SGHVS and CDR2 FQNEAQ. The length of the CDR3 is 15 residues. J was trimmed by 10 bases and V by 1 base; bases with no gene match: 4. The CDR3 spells CASSLGGTGESPLHF. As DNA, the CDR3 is TGTGCCAGCAGCTTAGGGGGGACAGGGGAGTCACCCCTCCACTTT.

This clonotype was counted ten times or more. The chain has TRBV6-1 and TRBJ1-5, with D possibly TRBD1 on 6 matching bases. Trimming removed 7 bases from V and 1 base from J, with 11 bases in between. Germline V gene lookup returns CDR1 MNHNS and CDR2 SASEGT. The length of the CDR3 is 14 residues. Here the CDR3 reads CASKGGKSNQPQHF. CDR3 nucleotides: TGTGCCAGCAAGGGGGGAAAGAGCAATCAGCCCCAGCATTTT.

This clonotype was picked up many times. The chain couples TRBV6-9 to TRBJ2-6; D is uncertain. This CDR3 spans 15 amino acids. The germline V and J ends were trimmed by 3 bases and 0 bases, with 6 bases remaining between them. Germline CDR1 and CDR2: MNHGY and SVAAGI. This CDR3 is CASSYEDSGANVLTF. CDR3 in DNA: TGTGCCAGCAGTTACGAGGACTCTGGGGCCAACGTCCTGACTTTC.

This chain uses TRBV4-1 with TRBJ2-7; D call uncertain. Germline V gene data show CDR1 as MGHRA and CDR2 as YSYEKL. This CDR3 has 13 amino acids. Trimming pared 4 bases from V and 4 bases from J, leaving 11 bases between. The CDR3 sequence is CASSRGFLYEQYF. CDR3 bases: TGCGCCAGCAGCCGCGGATTCTTATACGAGCAGTACTTC.

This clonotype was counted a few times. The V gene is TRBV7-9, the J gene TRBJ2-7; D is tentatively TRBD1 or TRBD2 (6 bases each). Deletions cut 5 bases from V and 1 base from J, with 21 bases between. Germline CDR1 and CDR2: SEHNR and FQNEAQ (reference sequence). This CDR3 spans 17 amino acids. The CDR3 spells CASSLSEGGALSYEQYF. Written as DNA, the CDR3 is TGTGCCAGCAGCCTATCGGAGGGGGGCGCCTTATCCTACGAGCAGTACTTC.

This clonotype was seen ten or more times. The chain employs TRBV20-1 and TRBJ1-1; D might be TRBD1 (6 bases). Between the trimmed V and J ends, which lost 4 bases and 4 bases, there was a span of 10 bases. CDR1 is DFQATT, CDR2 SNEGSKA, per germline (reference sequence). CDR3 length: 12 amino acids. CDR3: CSANRDPTEAFF. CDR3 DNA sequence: TGCAGTGCTAACAGGGATCCCACTGAAGCTTTCTTT.

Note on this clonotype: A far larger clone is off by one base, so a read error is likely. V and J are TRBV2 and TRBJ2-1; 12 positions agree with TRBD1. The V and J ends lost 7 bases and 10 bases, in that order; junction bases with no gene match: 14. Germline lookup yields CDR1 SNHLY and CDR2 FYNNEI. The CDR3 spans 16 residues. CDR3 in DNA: TGTGCCAGCAACTATCCCAGGGACAGGGGGCGGGCCGAGCAGTTCTTC. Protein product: CASNYPRDRGRAEQFF.

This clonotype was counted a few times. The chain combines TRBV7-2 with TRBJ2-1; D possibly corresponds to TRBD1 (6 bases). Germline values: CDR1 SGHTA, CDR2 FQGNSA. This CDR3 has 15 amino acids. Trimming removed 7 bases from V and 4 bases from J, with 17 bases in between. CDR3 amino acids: CASTLTGTHYNEQFF. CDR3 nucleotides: TGTGCCAGCACCCTCACAGGGACACATTACAATGAGCAGTTCTTC.

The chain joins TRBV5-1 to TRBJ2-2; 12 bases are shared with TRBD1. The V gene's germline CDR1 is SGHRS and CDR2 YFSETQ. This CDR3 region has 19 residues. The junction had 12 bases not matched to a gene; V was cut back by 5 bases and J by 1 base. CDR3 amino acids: CASRQTGTGGIMNTGELFF. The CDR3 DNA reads TGCGCCAGCAGGCAGACCGGGACAGGGGGCATTATGAACACCGGGGAGCTGTTTTTT.

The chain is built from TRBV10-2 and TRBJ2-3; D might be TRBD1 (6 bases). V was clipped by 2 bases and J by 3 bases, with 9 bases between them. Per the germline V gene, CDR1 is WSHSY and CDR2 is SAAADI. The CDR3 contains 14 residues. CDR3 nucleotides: TGCGCCAGCAGTGAGGAACAGGGAACAGATACGCAGTATTTT. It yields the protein CASSEEQGTDTQYF.

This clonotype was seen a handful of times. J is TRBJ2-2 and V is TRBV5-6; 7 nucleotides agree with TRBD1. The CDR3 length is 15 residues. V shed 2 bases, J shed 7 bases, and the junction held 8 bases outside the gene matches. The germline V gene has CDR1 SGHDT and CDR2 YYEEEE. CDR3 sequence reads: CASSLNRGRDGELFF. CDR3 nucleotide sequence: TGTGCCAGCAGCTTAAACAGGGGTCGGGACGGGGAGCTGTTTTTT.

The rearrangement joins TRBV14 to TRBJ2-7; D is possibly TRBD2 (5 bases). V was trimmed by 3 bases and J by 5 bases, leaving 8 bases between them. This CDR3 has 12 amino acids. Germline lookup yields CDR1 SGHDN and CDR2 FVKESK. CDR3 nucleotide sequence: TGTGCCAGCAGCCACGTAGCGAACGAGCAGTACTTC. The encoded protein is CASSHVANEQYF.

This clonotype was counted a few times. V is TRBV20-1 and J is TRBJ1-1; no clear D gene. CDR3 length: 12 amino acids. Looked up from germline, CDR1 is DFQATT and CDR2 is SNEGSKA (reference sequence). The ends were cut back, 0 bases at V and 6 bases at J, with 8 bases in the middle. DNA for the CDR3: TGCAGTGCTAGAGACTCTTCGGCTGAAGCTTTCTTT. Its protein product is CSARDSSAEAFF.

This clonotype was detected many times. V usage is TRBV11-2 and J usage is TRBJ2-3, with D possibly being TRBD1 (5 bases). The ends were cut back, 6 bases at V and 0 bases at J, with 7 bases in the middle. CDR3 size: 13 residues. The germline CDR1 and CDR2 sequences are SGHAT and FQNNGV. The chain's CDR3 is CASRQASTDTQYF. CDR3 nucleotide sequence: TGTGCCAGCAGACAGGCTAGCACAGATACGCAGTATTTT.

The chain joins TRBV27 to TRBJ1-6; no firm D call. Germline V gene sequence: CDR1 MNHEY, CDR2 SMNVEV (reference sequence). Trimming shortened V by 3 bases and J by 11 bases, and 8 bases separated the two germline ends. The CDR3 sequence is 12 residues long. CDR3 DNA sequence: TGTGCCAGCAGTTTTTCGGGAGCACCCCTCCACTTT. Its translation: CASSFSGAPLHF.

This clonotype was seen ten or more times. CDR3 sequence: CASSQDRVQGRSYGYTF. The CDR3 DNA reads TGTGCCAGCAGCCAAGATAGGGTGCAGGGGAGGAGTTATGGCTACACCTTC. This chain uses TRBV3-1 with TRBJ1-2, with TRBD1 as a possible D gene (6 bases). Germline V CDR1 and CDR2: LGHDT, YNNKEL (reference sequence). V was trimmed by 0 bases and J by 5 bases, leaving 19 bases between them. This CDR3 comprises 17 residues. The variable domain in full, with the rest retrieved from reference TRBV3-1 and TRBJ1-2, is DTAVSQTPKYLVTQMGNDKSIKCEQNLGHDTMYWYKQDSKKFLKIMFSYNNKELIINETVPNRFSPKSPDKAHLNLHINSLELGDSAVYFCASSQDRVQGRSYGYTFGSGTRLTVV.

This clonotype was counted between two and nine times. As DNA, the CDR3 is TGTGCCAGCAGTGAAATGGTCCATCAGCCCCAGCATTTT. It encodes CASSEMVHQPQHF. The chain employs TRBV6-2 or TRBV6-3 and TRBJ1-5; D is ambiguous. CDR3 size: 13 residues. Germline CDR1 reads MNHEY; CDR2 reads SVGEGT. Trimming stripped 5 bases from V and 5 bases from J, with 10 bases between.